This T cell receptor (beta chain) is from a study of cytotoxic CD8 clonotypes in ibrutinib-treated CLL. Turning to the study itself: Samples yielded averages of 255,043 productive templates and 90,000 to 95,000 productive rearrangements. General study points: Pretreatment clonality was elevated relative to age-matched healthy donors and paralleled circulating CD8+ T-cell counts. There were few public clonotypes, and on treatment they contracted or stayed stable.

From cryopreserved PBMCs came about 2 micrograms of genomic DNA used for TCR beta libraries. Germline values: CDR1 SGDLS, CDR2 YYNGEE. V shed 2 bases, J shed 5 bases, and the junction held 6 bases outside the gene matches. The CDR3 length is 14 residues. Worth noting for this clone: Its specificity is unknown.

Repertoires were generated with immunoSEQ multiplex PCR, while TCRdb's copy carries only in-frame clones and drops some. Of roughly 49,000 clones listed, approximately 82% are singletons. The chain joins TRBV9 to TRBJ2-5; TRBD2 aligns across 7 bases. The source was PBMCs, collected after 24 months of ibrutinib treatment. This sequence originates from a human donor with chronic lymphocytic leukemia. CDR3 nucleotides: TGTGCCAGCAGCGTTGGGACTATCCGGGAGACCCAGTACTTC. Its protein product is CASSVGTIRETQYF. The whole variable domain, filled in from reference TRBV9 and TRBJ2-5, reads DSGVTQTPKHLITATGQRVTLRCSPRSGDLSVYWYQQSLDQGLQFLIQYYNGEERAKGNILERFSAQQFPDLHSELNLSSLELGDSALYFCASSVGTIRETQYFGPGTRLLVL.